The entry that follows covers one T cell receptor (beta chain) sequence. The source of the sample is a study of shared clonotypes between healthy human individuals. Trimming took 4 bases from V and 5 from J, leaving 18 bases between them. In germline, CDR1 is MNHEY, CDR2 SVGAGI. This CDR3 has 15 residues. Assay used: immunoSEQ multiplex PCR; TCRdb lists only in-frame clones, some missing. The table records 1,500,000 or so clones, around 98.5% of them present only once. V is TRBV6-5 and J is TRBJ2-7; D remains unclear. The TCR sequence derives from a man aged 25-45 years in good health. The sequenced sample was naive CD4+ T cells sorted from blood. Subset in this sample: CD45RA+ positively selected. CDR3 sequence (DNA): TGTGCCAGCAGTTCGGCCCTCGCCGGCGGCCACGAGCAGTACTTC. Encoded protein: CASSSALAGGHEQYF.